This note documents a single TCR beta chain sequence. Its target is not known. The junction and the germline gene differ at one end; a read error may be behind it. Although they were nominally healthy when sampled, donors likely had unrecorded immune exposures. These data originate in a study of cytomegalovirus exposure and HLA in healthy donors. The study's findings and limits: In vitro, three CMV-associated chains proved specific for CMV antigens.

Primers: 60 Vbeta forward and 13 Jbeta reverse. Only in-frame clones appear in the TCRdb table, and some are missing; sequencing was by immunoSEQ multiplex PCR. Here the sample spans approximately 72,000 clones, roughly 82% being singletons. The TCR was taken from a young man in good health and CMV-seronegative. Sequencing input: PBMCs.

CDR3 in DNA: TGTGCCAGCAGTTACAGGGGGAGAACTGGGGCCAACGTCCCGACTTTC. Its translation: CASSYRGRTGANVPTF. The rearrangement uses TRBV6-5 and TRBJ2-6, with D tentatively TRBD1 (6 bases). The V gene's germline CDR1 is MNHEY and CDR2 SVGAGI. This CDR3 region has 16 residues.